These 26 T cell receptor beta chains originate from one sample sequenced in a study of spatial heterogeneity in lung cancer. Time point indicated: sample taken at primary tumor resection. TCRs were sequenced from unsorted whole RNA of tumor, nontumor lung or PBMC. One entry per CDR3 protein results from TCRdb running MiXCR on the 5' RACE reads. Among 23,000 or so distinct CDR3 sequences listed, more than 6.5% were seen once. The sequencing used PBMCs, collected at surgery. These receptors all stem from a male donor with early-stage non-small cell lung cancer.

Ten or more counts support this clonotype. This chain joins TRBV24-1 and TRBJ2-3; D ambiguous. V was clipped by 9 bases and J by 0 bases, with 3 bases between them. Germline V gene lookup returns CDR1 KGHDR and CDR2 SFDVKD. The CDR3 extends over 11 amino acids. This CDR3 is CATSSTDTQYF. The CDR3 coding sequence is TGTGCCACCTCCAGCACAGATACGCAGTATTTT.

The table lists this clonotype with many counts. J is TRBJ2-1 and V is TRBV3-1; D might be TRBD1 (7 bases). V lost 5 bases, J lost 8 bases, and 13 bases lay in between. This CDR3 comprises 13 residues. CDR1 LGHDT and CDR2 YNNKEL come from the germline V gene (reference sequence). CDR3: CASSSFRGDEQFF. Written as DNA, the CDR3 is TGTGCCAGCAGCTCCTTCAGGGGGGATGAGCAGTTCTTC.

In this sample, this clonotype turned up a few times. The chain uses TRBV28 and TRBJ2-7, with 8 bases matching TRBD1. CDR1 MDHEN and CDR2 SYDVKM come from the germline V gene. The CDR3 has 13 residues. The J segment lost 6 bases and the V segment lost 4 bases, leaving 5 bases of the junction unmatched. The CDR3: CASSSGQGSEQYF. CDR3 in DNA: TGTGCCAGCAGTTCCGGACAGGGTTCCGAGCAGTACTTC.

This clonotype was detected many times. The rearrangement uses TRBV28 and TRBJ1-1; D might be TRBD1 (5 bases). The CDR3 spans 14 residues. Germline CDR1 is MDHEN and CDR2 is SYDVKM. The V and J ends lost 5 bases and 5 bases respectively, with 15 bases between them. The CDR3 DNA sequence: TGTGCCAGCAGTCACCGGGGGGGGAGGACTGAAGCTTTCTTT. This gives the protein CASSHRGGRTEAFF.

This clonotype was seen many times. The chain has TRBV7-2 and TRBJ1-4; a possible D gene is TRBD1 (6 bases). The CDR3 runs to 13 residues. V lost 0 bases to trimming and J lost 12 bases, with 11 bases between them. The germline V gene has CDR1 SGHTA and CDR2 FQGNSA. For the CDR3, the DNA is TGTGCCAGCAGCTTAGCCCCTAGGGGGGAACTGTTTTTT. Amino acid sequence: CASSLAPRGELFF.

This chain uses TRBV4-1 with TRBJ2-1; 7 bases map to TRBD2. From germline, CDR1 is MGHRA and CDR2 YSYEKL. The CDR3 loop spans 17 amino acids. The V and J ends lost 1 base and 8 bases, in that order; junction bases with no gene match: 14. The CDR3 loop is CASSQVLGLQLEDEQFF. DNA of the CDR3: TGCGCCAGCAGCCAAGTCCTGGGACTACAGTTGGAGGATGAGCAGTTCTTC.

This clonotype showed up many times. V is TRBV10-3 and J is TRBJ1-1; 8 bases line up with TRBD1. V shed 6 bases and J 0 bases; nucleotides not matched to a gene: 3. Germline lookup yields CDR1 ENHRY and CDR2 SYGVKD. CDR3 size: 14 residues. The CDR3: CAIRADRVNTEAFF. In DNA form, the CDR3 reads TGTGCCATCAGAGCGGACAGGGTGAACACTGAAGCTTTCTTT.

This clonotype came up many times. The V and J genes are TRBV6-1 and TRBJ2-2, with D possibly TRBD2 on 5 matching bases. The CDR3 extends over 13 amino acids. The V end was cut by 4 bases, the J end by 6 bases, with 9 bases between. Per the germline V gene, CDR1 is MNHNS and CDR2 is SASEGT. CDR3 DNA: TGTGCCAGCAGTGTTACTAGTGCCGGGGAGCTGTTTTTT. This codes for CASSVTSAGELFF.

In DNA, the CDR3 is TGCAGTCCCCATTCCCGGACTAGCGGTCAAGAGACCCAGTACTTC. Protein product: CSPHSRTSGQETQYF. This chain connects TRBV20-1 to TRBJ2-5; 10 nucleotides line up with TRBD2. This CDR3 comprises 15 residues. Trimming at V came to 8 bases and at J to 2 bases, leaving 11 bases not matched to a gene. CDR1 DFQATT and CDR2 SNEGSKA come from the germline V gene (reference sequence).

In its sample, this clonotype was seen many times. The J gene is TRBJ1-1, the V gene TRBV9; the D is unclear. The CDR3 covers 13 residues. V gave up 0 bases and J gave up 6 bases, with 9 bases separating them. Germline V gives CDR1 SGDLS, CDR2 YYNGEE. The CDR3 region has the DNA TGTGCCAGCAGCGTAGGGGTTCAGGCTGAAGCTTTCTTT. Translated: CASSVGVQAEAFF.

The J gene is TRBJ2-1, the V gene TRBV29-1; perhaps TRBD1 as D (6 bases). V gave up 5 bases and J gave up 8 bases, with 16 bases separating them. CDR1 and CDR2 from the germline V gene are SQVTM and ANQGSEA. This CDR3 region has 13 residues. Written as DNA, the CDR3 is TGCAGCGTTCGGACAGTCCTTTGGGATGAGCAGTTCTTC. This codes for CSVRTVLWDEQFF.

At least ten counts were recorded for this clonotype. This chain links TRBV6-5 with TRBJ1-3; tentatively, D is TRBD1 (5 bases). The CDR3 extends over 15 amino acids. Germline CDR1 reads MNHEY; CDR2 reads SVGAGI. Trimming cost V 6 bases and J 1 base, with 13 bases left between them. CDR3 coding DNA: TGTGCCAGCAGCATCGACAGCCTTTCTGGAAACACCATATATTTT. Translated, it gives CASSIDSLSGNTIYF.

This clonotype was seen once. V gene TRBV12-3 or TRBV12-4 combines with J gene TRBJ2-2, with 10 positions matching TRBD1. The CDR3 sequence is 15 residues long. V lost 3 bases to trimming and J lost 7 bases; unmatched junction nucleotides: 5. Written as DNA, the CDR3 is TGTGCCAGCAGTTTTCGGGACAGGGGAGTCGGGGAGCTGTTTTTT. Translation: CASSFRDRGVGELFF.

Regarding this clonotype: A much more abundant neighbour one base away suggests this may be a read error. The chain has TRBV6-6 and TRBJ1-5; D is undetermined. The CDR3 sequence is 13 residues long. The V end lost 4 bases, the J end lost 0 bases, and 4 bases lay between the germline ends. The V gene's germline CDR1 is MNHNY and CDR2 SVGAGI (reference sequence). The chain's CDR3 is CASSFSSNQPQHF. CDR3 DNA sequence: TGTGCCAGCAGTTTTAGTAGCAATCAGCCCCAGCATTTT.

In its sample, this clonotype was seen many times. This sequence joins TRBV28 and TRBJ2-3; D might be TRBD1 or TRBD2, each matching 6 bases. Germline CDR1 MDHEN, CDR2 SYDVKM. The CDR3 extends over 17 amino acids. The V end was cut by 5 bases, the J end by 3 bases, with 21 bases between. The CDR3, as DNA: TGTGCCAGCAGTGCCCAAGGGGGGTTTGGTTCAACAGATACGCAGTATTTT. It yields the protein CASSAQGGFGSTDTQYF.

This clonotype showed up many times. The V and J genes are TRBV5-1 and TRBJ2-1; weak D call: TRBD2 (5 bases). The germline CDR1 and CDR2 sequences are SGHRS and YFSETQ. V was clipped by 2 bases and J by 7 bases, with 16 bases between them. The CDR3 spans 15 residues. The CDR3 coding sequence is TGCGCCAGCAGCTTAAAGGGTGGAGCGGTGAATGAGCAGTTCTTC. Translating gives CASSLKGGAVNEQFF.

This clonotype occurred many times. The V and J genes are TRBV15 and TRBJ1-1, with D unclear. V dropped 9 bases and J dropped 0 bases, with 11 bases sitting between them. Germline assignment: CDR1 LNHNV and CDR2 YYDKDF (reference sequence). The CDR3 totals 13 residues. As DNA, the CDR3 is TGTGCCACGATGACAAGACTGAACACTGAAGCTTTCTTT. It is translated as CATMTRLNTEAFF.

This clonotype was recorded at least ten times. The chain has TRBV28 and TRBJ1-3; D gene ambiguous. CDR3 size: 14 residues. Trimming removed 5 bases at V and 4 bases at J, with 12 bases between. The germline CDR1 and CDR2 sequences are MDHEN and SYDVKM. Here the CDR3 reads CASSEQVAGNTIYF. The CDR3 coding sequence is TGTGCCAGCAGTGAGCAGGTGGCGGGAAACACCATATATTTT.

The CDR3 is CASSPPEGDTQYF. The CDR3 nucleotides read TGTGCCAGCTCACCACCTGAGGGGGATACGCAGTATTTT. This chain links TRBV18 with TRBJ2-3; D assignment may be TRBD1 or TRBD2 (5 bases each). CDR1 is KGHSH and CDR2 is LQKENI in the germline V gene. The CDR3 is 13 residues long. The ends were cut back, 0 bases at V and 6 bases at J, with 7 bases in the middle.

This clonotype has a count of ten or more. The J gene is TRBJ2-2, the V gene TRBV12-5; D is unclear. Deletions cut 6 bases from V and 0 bases from J, with 8 bases between. Looked up from germline, CDR1 is LGHNT and CDR2 is FRNRAP. The CDR3 is made up of 14 amino acids. CDR3 protein: CASGTASNTGELFF. For the CDR3, the DNA is TGTGCTAGTGGAACAGCCTCGAACACCGGGGAGCTGTTTTTT.

V and J are TRBV4-3 and TRBJ2-1; 7 nucleotides line up with TRBD1. Per the germline V gene, CDR1 is LGHNA and CDR2 is YSLEER. This CDR3 has 15 residues. Trimming took 5 bases from V and 4 from J; bases not matched to a gene: 8. CDR3 in amino acids: CASSTGPGQYNEQFF. The CDR3 nucleotides are TGCGCCAGCAGCACAGGACCGGGACAGTACAATGAGCAGTTCTTC.

This clonotype was recorded many times. The chain recombines TRBV7-2 with TRBJ2-7; 10 positions agree with TRBD1. The CDR3 spans 21 residues. V shed 1 base, J shed 1 base, and the junction held 19 bases outside the gene matches. From germline, CDR1 is SGHTA and CDR2 FQGNSA. CDR3 region: CASSLGSGTGDLQSKSYEQYV. The CDR3 DNA follows: TGTGCCAGCAGCTTAGGCAGTGGGACAGGGGACCTCCAGAGTAAGTCCTACGAGCAGTACGTC.

The chain links TRBV5-1 to TRBJ1-1; a weak D match, TRBD1 (5 bases). The CDR3 is 16 amino acids. The ends were cut back, 0 bases at V and 2 bases at J, with 14 bases in the middle. Per the germline V gene, CDR1 is SGHRS and CDR2 is YFSETQ. The DNA for the CDR3 is TGCGCCAGCAGCTTGGGGAGGGGCGGCGGTAACACTGAAGCTTTCTTT. Translation: CASSLGRGGGNTEAFF.

The chain couples TRBV9 to TRBJ2-2, with D uncertain. V shed 4 bases and J shed 3 bases, with 10 bases lying between them. CDR1 and CDR2 from the germline V gene are SGDLS and YYNGEE. The CDR3 consists of 14 residues. DNA of the CDR3: TGTGCCAGCAGCCGTGAAGCCTACACCGGGGAGCTGTTTTTT. This sequence encodes CASSREAYTGELFF.

In its sample, this clonotype was seen many times. This chain joins TRBV23-1 and TRBJ2-3; no definite D call. TRBV23-1 is an ORF; its function is uncertain. The CDR3 has 15 amino acids. V shed 0 bases and J shed 3 bases, with 10 bases lying between them. This chain's CDR3 is CASSQSGRKTDTQYF. The CDR3 region has the DNA TGCGCCAGCAGTCAATCAGGCAGGAAGACAGATACGCAGTATTTT.

The sample holds many counts of this clonotype. The chain joins TRBV7-2 to TRBJ2-3; 10 bases agree with TRBD2. With V trimmed by 5 bases and J by 14 bases, 10 bases remained unmatched. Germline V gene lookup returns CDR1 SGHTA and CDR2 FQGNSA. The CDR3 loop spans 13 amino acids. For the CDR3, the DNA is TGTGCCAGCAGCCCCGGACTAGCGGAAAAGCCGTATTTT. The encoded protein is CASSPGLAEKPYF.